This TCR beta chain emerged from a study of patients and donors after allogeneic stem cell transplantation. This clonotype was recorded many times. MiXCR, applied by TCRdb to the RT-PCR reads, yields one record per CDR3 protein. The sample holds about 960,000 distinct CDR3 sequences, around 17% seen once. CDR3 length: 14 amino acids. Trimming stripped 4 bases from V and 0 bases from J, with 9 bases between. The sample consisted of blood, either unsorted or a sorted T cell fraction (not recorded which). This clonotype originated in a human donor who was either an allogeneic HSCT recipient or a stem cell or donor lymphocyte infusion donor (not recorded which). It is not recorded whose cells these are; they may come from a transplant donor. V usage is TRBV12-3 or TRBV12-4 and J usage is TRBJ1-1; D not resolved. The CDR3 DNA is TGTGCCAGCAGTTCGGACGGGTTGAACACTGAAGCTTTCTTT. This gives the protein CASSSDGLNTEAFF.